These T cell receptor beta chains were read from a single sample in a study of blood T cell repertoires in COVID-19. Sequencing used immunoSEQ multiplex PCR; TCRdb keeps in-frame clones, though not all of them. The table includes some 350,000 clones, 75% to 90% detected once. The specimen was PBMCs or T cells enriched from blood (not recorded which). The receptors were gathered from a man in his late teens or twenties who had recovered from COVID-19. Each CDR3 is given with its conserved first and last residue. A D gene is named only where the DNA matches it firmly. Clone size is shown for a subset of rows, as once, few, many or a class of expanded clone.

D: TRBD1; V: TRBV7-6; size: .; J: TRBJ2-2; DNA: TGTGCCAGCAGCGCAAGACAGGGGGCGAGCACCGGGGAGCTGTTTTTT; CDR3: CASSARQGASTGELFF
D: .; V: TRBV5-1; size: .; J: TRBJ2-2; DNA: TGCGCCAGCAGCGCCGGACAGTTCACCGGGGAGCTGTTTTTT; CDR3: CASSAGQFTGELFF
D: .; V: TRBV27; size: .; J: TRBJ2-5; DNA: TGTGCCAGCAGTGAGTTAACCGCGGGAGAGACCCAGTACTTC; CDR3: CASSELTAGETQYF
D: TRBD1; V: TRBV5-5; size: .; J: TRBJ1-2; DNA: TGTGCCAGCACTCTACCGGGACAGGCGAACTATGGCTACACCTTC; CDR3: CASTLPGQANYGYTF
D: .; V: TRBV18; size: .; J: TRBJ2-2; DNA: TGTGCCAGCTCACCAACAGCGGCGAACACCGGGGAGCTGTTTTTT; CDR3: CASSPTAANTGELFF
D: TRBD2; V: TRBV4-1; size: .; J: TRBJ2-1; DNA: TGCGCCAGCAGCCCGTTGATAGTAGCGGGAGCCCGCTCCTACAATGAGCAGTTCTTC; CDR3: CASSPLIVAGARSYNEQFF
D: .; V: TRBV29-1; size: once; J: TRBJ1-3; DNA: TGCAGCGTTGAGGTCGGCTCTGGAAACACCATATATTTT; CDR3: CSVEVGSGNTIYF
D: .; V: TRBV5-6; size: .; J: TRBJ2-5; DNA: TGTGCCAGCAGCTTGCCCGGGGTAGAGACCCAGTACTTC; CDR3: CASSLPGVETQYF
D: TRBD2; V: TRBV9; size: .; J: TRBJ2-1; DNA: TGTGCCAGCAGCGTAACTAGCGGGAGTTACAATGAGCAGTTCTTC; CDR3: CASSVTSGSYNEQFF
D: .; V: TRBV7-6; size: .; J: TRBJ2-1; DNA: TGTGCCAGCAGCACCCCGACAGATATCTCCTACAATGAGCAGTTCTTC; CDR3: CASSTPTDISYNEQFF
D: TRBD2; V: TRBV10-3; size: once; J: TRBJ2-3; DNA: TGTGCCATCAGAAACCCTCTAGCGGGCCCTGAAGATACGCAGTATTTT; CDR3: CAIRNPLAGPEDTQYF
D: TRBD1; V: TRBV6-1; size: .; J: TRBJ1-5; DNA: TGTGCCAGCAGTGAAGGGGACAGGGGCCGGCCCCAGCATTTT; CDR3: CASSEGDRGRPQHF
D: .; V: TRBV3-1/TRBV3-2; size: .; J: TRBJ1-1; DNA: TGTGCCAGCAGCCAAGGAGTCCCCCGCTCCCGAGCTTTCTTT; CDR3: CASSQGVPRSRAFF
D: TRBD1; V: TRBV6-1; size: .; J: TRBJ1-6; DNA: TGTGCCAGCAGAGAAGGGACAGGGGCAAATTCACCCCTCCACTTT; CDR3: CASREGTGANSPLHF
D: .; V: TRBV3-1/TRBV3-2; size: once; J: TRBJ2-1; DNA: TGTGCCAGCAGCCAAGAAACGGTACACAATGAGCAGTTCTTC; CDR3: CASSQETVHNEQFF
D: TRBD1; V: TRBV5-6; size: .; J: TRBJ1-2; DNA: TGTGCCAGCAGCACGGACAGGGAGGATGTACTTGGCTACACCTTC; CDR3: CASSTDREDVLGYTF
D: TRBD1; V: TRBV18; size: .; J: TRBJ1-5; DNA: TGTGCCAGCTCACGACAGGGGTTGGGCAATCAGCCCCAGCATTTT; CDR3: CASSRQGLGNQPQHF
D: TRBD1; V: TRBV15; size: .; J: TRBJ2-7; DNA: TGTGCCACCAGCAGTGGTCCCGGACAGGGCTACGAGCAGTACTTC; CDR3: CATSSGPGQGYEQYF
D: .; V: TRBV3-1/TRBV3-2; size: .; J: TRBJ1-5; DNA: TGTGCCAGCAGCCAAAACCCCACTTATCAGCCCCAGCATTTT; CDR3: CASSQNPTYQPQHF
D: .; V: TRBV7-9; size: .; J: TRBJ2-7; DNA: TGTGCCAGCAGCTTAGGAGGGGGCGAGCAGTACTTC; CDR3: CASSLGGGEQYF
D: .; V: TRBV7-9; size: .; J: TRBJ1-5; DNA: TGTGCCAGCAGCTTAAGTTGGGCAGGGGATCAGCCCCAGCATTTT; CDR3: CASSLSWAGDQPQHF
D: .; V: TRBV18; size: once; J: TRBJ2-7; DNA: TGTGCCAGCTCACCCCAGGGGTATTCATGGGAGCAGTACTTC; CDR3: CASSPQGYSWEQYF
D: TRBD1; V: TRBV7-3; size: .; J: TRBJ1-6; DNA: TGTGCCAGCAGCTTCGGGGACAGGGTAAATTCACCCCTCCACTTT; CDR3: CASSFGDRVNSPLHF
D: TRBD1; V: TRBV2; size: .; J: TRBJ1-6; DNA: TGTGCCAGCAGTGACAGGGGGAGTTCACCCCTCCACTTT; CDR3: CASSDRGSSPLHF
D: .; V: TRBV7-9; size: .; J: TRBJ1-1; DNA: TGTGCCAGCAGCCCAGACACGGTGAACACTGAAGCTTTCTTT; CDR3: CASSPDTVNTEAFF
D: .; V: TRBV28; size: .; J: TRBJ2-1; DNA: TGTGCCAGCCCCTACGGGGTCCCGTACAATGAGCAGTTCTTC; CDR3: CASPYGVPYNEQFF
D: .; V: TRBV29-1; size: .; J: TRBJ1-2; DNA: TGCAGCGTCGCTTTGGGCAGGGATGGCTACACCTTC; CDR3: CSVALGRDGYTF
D: .; V: TRBV14; size: .; J: TRBJ2-1; DNA: TGTGCCAGCAGCCCAAACCCCCTTATTCGGGAGCAGTTCTTC; CDR3: CASSPNPLIREQFF
D: .; V: TRBV6-4; size: .; J: TRBJ2-2; DNA: TGTGCCAGCAGCCCGGGAGTTAGCGGGGAGCTGTTTTTT; CDR3: CASSPGVSGELFF
D: TRBD2; V: TRBV5-4; size: .; J: TRBJ2-1; DNA: TGTGCCAGCAGCTTGGGGACTAGCGGGGCGTTATACAATGAGCAGTTCTTC; CDR3: CASSLGTSGALYNEQFF
D: .; V: TRBV18; size: .; J: TRBJ1-1; DNA: TGTGCCAGCTCAATGTCAGGGGTAGCGCAGACTGAAGCTTTCTTT; CDR3: CASSMSGVAQTEAFF
D: .; V: TRBV7-6; size: .; J: TRBJ2-3; DNA: TGTGCCAGCAGCCCCGCCCTAGACACGCAGTATTTT; CDR3: CASSPALDTQYF
D: TRBD1; V: TRBV2; size: once; J: TRBJ2-7; DNA: TGTGCCAGCAGAAAGTCGACAGGGGGCATGAGAATGGCCTACGAGCAGTACTTC; CDR3: CASRKSTGGMRMAYEQYF